This T cell receptor beta chain is drawn from a study of a mutant IDH1 vaccine in newly diagnosed glioma. Study-wide background: Most patients had received both radiotherapy and temozolomide, the prior options being radiotherapy, temozolomide, or both. The V12 visit happened in week 35, and the V13 visit happened in week 47.

Study results and limitations: The occurrence of vaccine-induced immune responses was seen in around 95% of patients.

To note about this clone: Its antigen remains unidentified.

The time point: week 47, end of study. Each dose of the vaccine consisted of 300 ug of mutant IDH1 20-mer peptide, with topical imiquimod. Germline assignment: CDR1 MNHEY and CDR2 SVGAGI. The CDR3 covers 16 residues. The V segment lost 0 bases and the J segment 5 bases; nucleotides outside the gene matches: 6. TCRdb's copy holds only in-frame clones and misses some; the assay was immunoSEQ multiplex PCR. This table holds tens of thousands of clones, about 88% found once. This clonotype originated in a woman aged 25 to 39 with glioma. Some clones in this sample may be carry-over from other donors' samples. The specimen was PBMCs, collected from a glioma patient whose treatment included an IDH1 peptide vaccine. The chain employs TRBV6-5 and TRBJ2-1; 8 bases map to TRBD2. The DNA for the CDR3 is TGTGCCAGCAGTTACTCTGGACTAGCTCTCCACAATGAGCAGTTCTTC. Its protein product is CASSYSGLALHNEQFF.